A selection of T cell receptor beta chains follows, all from one sample in a study of blood T cell repertoires in COVID-19. The protocol was immunoSEQ multiplex PCR, while the TCRdb copy is restricted to in-frame clones and leaves out a portion. This sample has roughly 190,000 clones; 65% to 80% occur once, and the top ten carry 17%. Sequencing used PBMCs or T cells enriched from blood (not recorded which). The receptors come from a woman in her forties or fifties with acute COVID-19. CDR3s include the opening cysteine and the closing phenylalanine or tryptophan. The order of the fields is clone size, V gene, J gene, D gene, CDR3 protein, CDR3 DNA. A D gene is named only where the DNA matches it firmly. Not all rows give a size; the values are once, few, many and, for expanded clones, a class.

clone size: few; V gene: TRBV9; J gene: TRBJ1-6; D gene: NA; CDR3 protein: CASSLDGDSPLHF; CDR3 DNA: TGTGCCAGCAGCTTGGACGGGGATTCACCCCTCCACTTT
clone size: few; V gene: TRBV6-2/TRBV6-3; J gene: TRBJ1-6; D gene: NA; CDR3 protein: CASSLVDTWASSPLHF; CDR3 DNA: TGTGCCAGCAGCCTCGTCGACACCTGGGCGAGCTCACCCCTCCACTTT
clone size: NA; V gene: TRBV6-5; J gene: TRBJ1-2; D gene: NA; CDR3 protein: CASSYQGGGALNGYTF; CDR3 DNA: TGTGCCAGCAGTTATCAGGGTGGGGGGGCGTTAAATGGCTACACCTTC
clone size: NA; V gene: TRBV4-3; J gene: TRBJ2-1; D gene: TRBD2; CDR3 protein: CASSQLGLAGDNEQFF; CDR3 DNA: TGCGCCAGCAGCCAATTGGGACTAGCGGGGGACAATGAGCAGTTCTTC
clone size: NA; V gene: TRBV10-2; J gene: TRBJ1-2; D gene: NA; CDR3 protein: CASSGVGRTDENGYTF; CDR3 DNA: TGCGCCAGCAGCGGGGTTGGAAGGACCGATGAGAATGGCTACACCTTC
clone size: NA; V gene: TRBV3-1/TRBV3-2; J gene: TRBJ1-3; D gene: NA; CDR3 protein: CASSLAGGSGNTIYF; CDR3 DNA: TGTGCCAGCAGCCTCGCTGGGGGGTCCGGAAACACCATATATTTT
clone size: NA; V gene: TRBV21-1; J gene: TRBJ1-1; D gene: NA; CDR3 protein: CASSKVSGSRGGTEAFF; CDR3 DNA: TGTGCCAGCAGCAAAGTTTCGGGTTCTAGGGGGGGCACTGAAGCTTTCTTT
clone size: NA; V gene: TRBV4-1; J gene: TRBJ2-1; D gene: NA; CDR3 protein: CASRSTQSSYNEQFF; CDR3 DNA: TGCGCCAGCAGGTCGACTCAGAGCTCCTACAATGAGCAGTTCTTC
clone size: once; V gene: TRBV6-5; J gene: TRBJ2-5; D gene: TRBD1; CDR3 protein: CASSRDRGETQYF; CDR3 DNA: TGTGCCAGCAGCAGGGACAGGGGTGAGACCCAGTACTTC
clone size: NA; V gene: TRBV5-6; J gene: TRBJ1-1; D gene: NA; CDR3 protein: CASSLDIDSSAFF; CDR3 DNA: TGTGCCAGCAGCTTGGATATTGACTCCTCCGCTTTCTTT
clone size: NA; V gene: TRBV19; J gene: TRBJ2-1; D gene: TRBD2; CDR3 protein: CASSTGGEAYNEQFF; CDR3 DNA: TGTGCCAGTAGTACGGGGGGAGAAGCATACAATGAGCAGTTCTTC
clone size: few; V gene: TRBV6-4; J gene: TRBJ2-1; D gene: NA; CDR3 protein: CASSGSGDGGNEQFF; CDR3 DNA: TGTGCCAGCAGTGGGTCGGGGGACGGAGGCAATGAGCAGTTCTTC
clone size: NA; V gene: TRBV19; J gene: TRBJ1-5; D gene: NA; CDR3 protein: CASSIEIPNQPQHF; CDR3 DNA: TGTGCCAGTAGTATTGAGATACCCAATCAGCCCCAGCATTTT
clone size: few; V gene: TRBV2; J gene: TRBJ1-5; D gene: NA; CDR3 protein: CASSPDSPNQPQHF; CDR3 DNA: TGTGCCAGCAGTCCAGACAGCCCTAATCAGCCCCAGCATTTT
clone size: NA; V gene: TRBV28; J gene: TRBJ2-2; D gene: TRBD1; CDR3 protein: CASRWTGNTGELFF; CDR3 DNA: TGTGCCAGCAGATGGACAGGGAACACCGGGGAGCTGTTTTTT
clone size: NA; V gene: TRBV7-2; J gene: TRBJ1-6; D gene: TRBD1; CDR3 protein: CASSEQAGQGAYNSPLHF; CDR3 DNA: TGTGCCAGCAGCGAGCAGGCGGGACAGGGGGCTTATAATTCACCCCTCCACTTT
clone size: few; V gene: TRBV10-1; J gene: TRBJ2-1; D gene: NA; CDR3 protein: CASSESKGTREQFF; CDR3 DNA: TGCGCCAGCAGTGAGTCGAAGGGGACACGTGAGCAGTTCTTC